The T cell receptor beta chain under discussion was sequenced for a study of cytomegalovirus exposure and HLA in healthy donors. This CDR3 has 18 residues. The J segment lost 0 bases and the V segment lost 0 bases, leaving 8 bases of the junction unmatched. Germline V gene data show CDR1 as SGDLS and CDR2 as YYNGEE. Study-wide points: For most TCR beta V segments, an earlier analysis put the productive rate at about 87% or about 30% of the time.

As regards this clone: Its antigen is unknown.

The PCR contained 60 Vbeta and 13 Jbeta primers. Method: immunoSEQ multiplex PCR; TCRdb's copy keeps in-frame clones and lacks some. This sample has about 120,000 clones, with around 66% found just once. V gene TRBV9 combines with J gene TRBJ2-7; 11 positions agree with TRBD2. The origin of this receptor is a woman aged 40 to 50 in good health and CMV-seropositive. The sample comprised PBMCs. CDR3 residues: CASSVGASGRFSSYEQYF. The CDR3 region has the DNA TGTGCCAGCAGCGTAGGCGCTAGCGGGAGGTTCAGCTCCTACGAGCAGTACTTC.